The next 17 T cell receptor beta chains were all read from a single sample in a study of T-cell memory formation after mild COVID-19. MiXCR, applied by TCRdb to the 5' RACE reads, yields one record per CDR3 protein. Of under 400,000 distinct CDR3 sequences in the sample, 25% to 30% are singletons; the top ten hold roughly 13%. Source material: PBMCs or a T cell subset sorted from them (not recorded which). The receptor set was obtained from an adult woman who had mild COVID-19 (a few samples of this study predate the infection). Cell type and time point are not known.

The chain carries TRBV29-1 and TRBJ2-3; D ambiguous. Germline loops: CDR1 SQVTM, CDR2 ANQGSEA. Trimming cost V 4 bases and J 2 bases, with 10 bases left between them. CDR3 length: 13 amino acids. The CDR3 DNA sequence: TGCAGCGTTGTTCTCAGATTCACAGATACGCAGTATTTT. Protein: CSVVLRFTDTQYF.

In its sample, this clonotype was seen a few times. The chain joins TRBV5-1 to TRBJ2-1, with a weak D call TRBD1 (5 bases). Germline V CDR1 and CDR2: SGHRS, YFSETQ. The V end was cut by 1 base, the J end by 0 bases, with 8 bases between. The CDR3 sequence is 15 residues long. The CDR3 DNA sequence: TGCGCCAGCAGCTTGTGGGGCAGCTCCTACAATGAGCAGTTCTTC. This translates into CASSLWGSSYNEQFF.

The chain links TRBV24-1 to TRBJ2-2; 8 nucleotides align to TRBD1. Looked up from germline, CDR1 is KGHDR and CDR2 is SFDVKD. The CDR3 covers 16 residues. The junction had 8 bases not matched to a gene; V was cut back by 5 bases and J by 4 bases. Here the CDR3 DNA reads TGTGCCACCAGTGGCCTACTCCAGGGGGCCACCGGGGAGCTGTTTTTT. The encoded protein is CATSGLLQGATGELFF.

This clonotype was counted only a few times. The chain is built from TRBV5-1 and TRBJ2-7; no firm D call. This CDR3 is built from 15 residues. Trimming shortened V by 0 bases and J by 3 bases, and 13 bases separated the two germline ends. Germline V gene sequence: CDR1 SGHRS, CDR2 YFSETQ. CDR3 protein: CASSLDLELVYEQYF. The CDR3 coding sequence is TGCGCCAGCAGCTTGGATCTGGAACTTGTCTACGAGCAGTACTTC.

The genes are TRBV5-6 and TRBJ1-5; 7 bases fit TRBD1. V lost 4 bases, J lost 5 bases, and 6 bases stayed unmatched. Germline assignment: CDR1 SGHDT and CDR2 YYEEEE. The CDR3 spans 14 residues. The CDR3 DNA reads TGTGCCAGCAGCAGGACAGGATTTGATCAGCCCCAGCATTTT. It specifies CASSRTGFDQPQHF.

This chain uses TRBV5-1 with TRBJ2-7; 9 nucleotides match TRBD2. V dropped 2 bases and J dropped 5; count of bases not matched to a gene: 17. The CDR3 contains 18 residues. The germline V gene encodes CDR1 SGHRS and CDR2 YFSETQ. The CDR3 here is CASSLRTSVTPWVHEQYF. CDR3 bases: TGCGCCAGCAGCTTACGGACTAGCGTGACTCCGTGGGTGCACGAGCAGTACTTC.

Points on this clonotype: The junction differs from germline at one of its ends, possibly a read error. The chain links TRBV6-5 to TRBJ2-7; 8 positions agree with TRBD1. Germline V lookup: CDR1 MNHEY, CDR2 SVGAGI. The CDR3 loop spans 14 amino acids. Here the CDR3 reads CASTYAQGANEQYF. Written as DNA, the CDR3 is TGTGCCAGCACTTACGCTCAGGGGGCCAACGAGCAGTACTTC.

The chain has TRBV7-3 and TRBJ2-1; D might be TRBD1 (6 bases). The germline V and J ends were trimmed by 0 bases and 2 bases, with 11 bases remaining between them. CDR1 is SGHTA and CDR2 is FQGTGA in the germline V gene. There are 16 residues in the CDR3. The CDR3 DNA is TGTGCCAGCAGCTTAACGGGGCAGGGGACCTACAATGAGCAGTTCTTC. Translated: CASSLTGQGTYNEQFF.

This chain connects TRBV19 to TRBJ1-5; D call uncertain. There are 12 residues in the CDR3. From germline, CDR1 is LNHDA and CDR2 SQIVND (reference sequence). V lost 7 bases and J lost 2, with 6 bases in between. CDR3 loop: CASTVGNQPQHF. CDR3 bases: TGTGCCAGTACGGTGGGCAATCAGCCCCAGCATTTT.

V is TRBV19 and J is TRBJ1-1; weak D call: TRBD1 (5 bases). In germline, CDR1 is LNHDA, CDR2 SQIVND (reference sequence). The CDR3 length is 16 residues. Trimming took 5 bases from V and 0 from J, leaving 16 bases between them. CDR3: CASSLVARALNTEAFF. CDR3 bases: TGTGCCAGTAGTCTAGTAGCCAGGGCCCTGAACACTGAAGCTTTCTTT.

This clonotype was counted many times. J is TRBJ1-2 and V is TRBV20-1; tentatively, D is TRBD1 (5 bases). V lost 4 bases and J 2 bases, leaving 11 bases between the germline ends. This CDR3 spans 13 amino acids. Germline V lookup: CDR1 DFQATT, CDR2 SNEGSKA (reference sequence). The CDR3 DNA is TGCAGTGCTACAGGGAATCGGAACTATGGCTACACCTTC. It encodes CSATGNRNYGYTF.

This clonotype has ten or more counts. The chain combines TRBV12-3 or TRBV12-4 with TRBJ2-2; no clear D. CDR3 length: 14 residues. The germline V and J ends were trimmed by 6 bases and 1 base, with 9 bases remaining between them. The CDR3 sequence: CASSRVRNTGELFF. CDR3 coding DNA: TGTGCCAGCAGCCGGGTCAGGAACACCGGGGAGCTGTTTTTT.

This clonotype turned up a few times. The chain has TRBV12-3 or TRBV12-4 and TRBJ1-1, with D maybe TRBD1 (5 bases). The CDR3 sequence is 15 residues long. V was clipped by 5 bases and J by 3 bases, with 16 bases between them. CDR3 in DNA: TGTGCCAGCAGTCCACCATTCGAAGGGGACACTGAAGCTTTCTTT. Translated: CASSPPFEGDTEAFF.

This clonotype was observed many times. This chain uses TRBV21-1 with TRBJ2-7; TRBD1, the table's D call, lacks a check against the DNA. TRBV21-1 is a recognized pseudogene. This CDR3 spans 16 amino acids. This chain's CDR3 is CASSKKAQGKSYEQYF. CDR3 sequence (DNA): TGTGCCAGCAGCAAAAAGGCACAGGGAAAATCCTACGAGCAGTACTTC.

This clonotype was seen a few times. The chain carries TRBV12-3 or TRBV12-4 and TRBJ2-3; TRBD2 aligns across 11 bases. V shed 5 bases and J 4 bases; nucleotides not matched to a gene: 14. The CDR3 sequence is 18 residues long. The CDR3 reads CASSPGGSGRARADTQYF. The CDR3 DNA follows: TGTGCCAGCAGTCCGGGAGGTAGCGGGAGGGCCAGGGCAGATACGCAGTATTTT.

The CDR3, as DNA: TGTGCCAGCAGCACGGGACAGGGGGCGACCGGGGAGCTGTTTTTT. Translating gives CASSTGQGATGELFF. The J gene is TRBJ2-2, the V gene TRBV14, with 12 bases matching TRBD1. The V gene end was trimmed by 5 bases and the J gene end by 5 bases; junction bases not matched to a gene: 3. Germline V CDR1 and CDR2: SGHDN, FVKESK. The CDR3 extends over 15 amino acids.

CDR3 sequence: CASSSPGVYGYTF. As DNA, the CDR3 is TGTGCCAGCAGTTCACCAGGGGTATATGGCTACACCTTC. This sequence joins TRBV12-3 or TRBV12-4 and TRBJ1-2; tentatively, D is TRBD1 (6 bases). This CDR3 has 13 residues. Trimming shortened V by 4 bases and J by 5 bases, and 11 bases separated the two germline ends.